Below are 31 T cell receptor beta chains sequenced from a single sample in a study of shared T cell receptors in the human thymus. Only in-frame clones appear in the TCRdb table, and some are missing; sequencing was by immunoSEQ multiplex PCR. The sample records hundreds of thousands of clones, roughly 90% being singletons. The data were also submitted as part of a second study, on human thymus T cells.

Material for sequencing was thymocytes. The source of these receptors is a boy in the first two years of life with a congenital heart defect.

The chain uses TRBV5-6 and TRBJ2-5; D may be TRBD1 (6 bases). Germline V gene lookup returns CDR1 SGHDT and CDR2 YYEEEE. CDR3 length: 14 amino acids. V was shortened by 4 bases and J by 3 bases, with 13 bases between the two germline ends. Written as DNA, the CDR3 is TGTGCCAGCAGCGAATATTACAGGGAAGAGACCCAGTACTTC. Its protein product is CASSEYYREETQYF.

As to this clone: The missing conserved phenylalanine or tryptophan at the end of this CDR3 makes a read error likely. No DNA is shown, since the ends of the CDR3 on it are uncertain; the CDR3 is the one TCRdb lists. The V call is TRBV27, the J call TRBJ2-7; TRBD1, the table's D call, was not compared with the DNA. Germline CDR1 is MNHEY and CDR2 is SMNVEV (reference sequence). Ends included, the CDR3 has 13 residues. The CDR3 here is CASAPLHTPGAVL.

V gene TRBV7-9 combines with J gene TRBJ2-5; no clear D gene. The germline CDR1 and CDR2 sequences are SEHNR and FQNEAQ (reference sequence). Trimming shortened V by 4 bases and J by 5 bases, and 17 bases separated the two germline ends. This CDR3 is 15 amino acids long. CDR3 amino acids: CASSYRHASPETQYF. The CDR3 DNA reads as TGTGCCAGCAGCTACCGACACGCATCACCGGAGACCCAGTACTTC.

The CDR3 DNA sequence: TGTGCCAGCATGAGCGCAGGACAGGACCCTTCTAGACTAGCGGGAGGGCCCTACAATGAGCAGTTCTTC. Its translation is CASMSAGQDPSRLAGGPYNEQFF. The V gene is TRBV2, the J gene TRBJ2-1; 14 bases align to TRBD2. The V and J ends lost 7 bases and 2 bases, in that order; junction bases with no gene match: 25. The germline V gene has CDR1 SNHLY and CDR2 FYNNEI. The CDR3 extends over 23 amino acids.

CDR3 nucleotide sequence: TGTGCCAGCTCACCGAGCCCTAGTGGGACAGTAACCTACGAGCAGTACTTC. Protein: CASSPSPSGTVTYEQYF. This chain uses TRBV18 with TRBJ2-7, with 7 bases that match TRBD1. The CDR3 loop spans 17 amino acids. Trimming at V came to 3 bases and at J to 2 bases, leaving 13 bases not matched to a gene. Germline V lookup: CDR1 KGHSH, CDR2 LQKENI.

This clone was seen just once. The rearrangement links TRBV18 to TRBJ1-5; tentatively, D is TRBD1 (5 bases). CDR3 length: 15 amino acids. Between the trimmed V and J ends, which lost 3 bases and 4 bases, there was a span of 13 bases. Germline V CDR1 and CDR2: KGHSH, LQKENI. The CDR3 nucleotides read TGTGCCAGCTCACCGGGCACGGGGGAGAATCAGCCCCAGCATTTT. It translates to CASSPGTGENQPQHF.

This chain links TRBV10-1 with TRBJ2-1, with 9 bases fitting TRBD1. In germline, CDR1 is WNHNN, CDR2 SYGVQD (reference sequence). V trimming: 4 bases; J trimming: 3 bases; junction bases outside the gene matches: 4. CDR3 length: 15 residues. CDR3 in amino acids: CASSGDRVFYNEQFF. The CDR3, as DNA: TGCGCCAGCAGTGGGGACAGGGTCTTCTACAATGAGCAGTTCTTC.

CDR3 nucleotide sequence: TGTGCCAGTAGTATAGGGTGGGGACAGCTAGCCAAAAACATTCAGTACTTC. Translating gives CASSIGWGQLAKNIQYF. This sequence joins TRBV19 and TRBJ2-4, with 7 nucleotides matching TRBD1. The CDR3 runs to 17 residues. The V gene's germline CDR1 is LNHDA and CDR2 SQIVND (reference sequence). V was pared by 1 base and J by 0 bases, with 6 bases of the junction left unmatched.

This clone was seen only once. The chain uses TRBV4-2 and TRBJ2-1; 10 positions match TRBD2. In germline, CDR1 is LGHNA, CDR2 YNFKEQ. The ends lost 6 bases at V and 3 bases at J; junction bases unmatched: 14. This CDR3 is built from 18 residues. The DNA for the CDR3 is TGTGCCAGCAGTCTCAACACAACTAGCGGGGCCGACTACAATGAGCAGTTCTTC. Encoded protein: CASSLNTTSGADYNEQFF.

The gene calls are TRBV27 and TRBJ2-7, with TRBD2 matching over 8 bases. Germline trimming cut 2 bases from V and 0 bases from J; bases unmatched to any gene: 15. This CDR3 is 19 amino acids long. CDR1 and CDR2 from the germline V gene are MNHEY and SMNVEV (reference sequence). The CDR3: CASSLRPSTSGSSSYEQYF. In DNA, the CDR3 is TGTGCCAGCAGTTTAAGGCCCTCAACTAGCGGAAGTTCCTCCTACGAGCAGTACTTC.

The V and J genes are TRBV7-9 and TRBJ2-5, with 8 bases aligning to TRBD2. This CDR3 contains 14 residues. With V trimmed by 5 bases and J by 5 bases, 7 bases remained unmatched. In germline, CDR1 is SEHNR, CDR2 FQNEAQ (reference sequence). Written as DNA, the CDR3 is TGTGCCAGCAGCGGCAGACTAGCGTGGGAGACCCAGTACTTC. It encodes CASSGRLAWETQYF.

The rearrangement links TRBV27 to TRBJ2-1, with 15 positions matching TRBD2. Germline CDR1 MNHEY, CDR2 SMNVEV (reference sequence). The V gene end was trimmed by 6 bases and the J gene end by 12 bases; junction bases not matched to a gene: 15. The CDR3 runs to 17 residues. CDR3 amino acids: CASRERTSGRADGGQFF. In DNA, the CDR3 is TGTGCCAGCAGAGAAAGGACTAGCGGGAGGGCCGATGGAGGGCAGTTCTTC.

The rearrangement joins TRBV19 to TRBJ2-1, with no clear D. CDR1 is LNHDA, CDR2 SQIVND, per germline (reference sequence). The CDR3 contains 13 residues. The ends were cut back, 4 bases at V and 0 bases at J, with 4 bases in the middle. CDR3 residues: CASSTSSYNEQFF. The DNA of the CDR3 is TGTGCCAGTAGTACGAGCTCCTACAATGAGCAGTTCTTC. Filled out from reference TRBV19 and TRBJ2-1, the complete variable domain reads DGGITQSPKYLFRKEGQNVTLSCEQNLNHDAMYWYRQDPGQGLRLIYYSQIVNDFQKGDIAEGYSVSREKKESFPLTVTSAQKNPTAFYLCASSTSSYNEQFFGPGTRLTVL.

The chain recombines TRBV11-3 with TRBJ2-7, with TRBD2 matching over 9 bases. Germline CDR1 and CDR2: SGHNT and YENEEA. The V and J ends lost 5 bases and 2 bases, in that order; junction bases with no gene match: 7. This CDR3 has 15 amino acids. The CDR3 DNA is TGTGCCAGCAGCCCGACCTTAGCGGGAGCCTACGAGCAGTACTTC. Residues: CASSPTLAGAYEQYF.

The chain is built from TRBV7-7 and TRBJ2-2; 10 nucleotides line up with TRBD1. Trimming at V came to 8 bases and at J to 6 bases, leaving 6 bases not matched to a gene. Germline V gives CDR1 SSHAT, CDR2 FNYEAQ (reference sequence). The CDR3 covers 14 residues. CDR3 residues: CASRWDRGAGELFF. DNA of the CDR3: TGTGCCAGCCGTTGGGACAGGGGAGCCGGGGAGCTGTTTTTT.

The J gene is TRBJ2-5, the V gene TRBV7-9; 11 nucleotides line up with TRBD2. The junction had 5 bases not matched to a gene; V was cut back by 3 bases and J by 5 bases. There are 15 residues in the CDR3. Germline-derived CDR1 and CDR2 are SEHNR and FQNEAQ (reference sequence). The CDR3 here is CASSLASGRRETQYF. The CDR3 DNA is TGTGCCAGCAGCTTGGCTAGCGGGAGGCGGGAGACCCAGTACTTC.

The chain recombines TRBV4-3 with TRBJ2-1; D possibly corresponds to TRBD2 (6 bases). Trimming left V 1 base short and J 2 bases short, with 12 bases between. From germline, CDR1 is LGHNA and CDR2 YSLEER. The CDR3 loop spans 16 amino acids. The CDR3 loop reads CASSQVGRGTYNEQFF. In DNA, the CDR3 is TGCGCCAGCAGCCAAGTGGGGCGGGGAACCTACAATGAGCAGTTCTTC.

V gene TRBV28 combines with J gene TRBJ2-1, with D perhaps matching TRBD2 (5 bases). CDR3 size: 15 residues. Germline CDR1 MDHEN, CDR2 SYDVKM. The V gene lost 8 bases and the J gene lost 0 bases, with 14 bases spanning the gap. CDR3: CASQWRVHSYNEQFF. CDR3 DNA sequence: TGTGCCAGCCAATGGCGGGTTCACTCCTACAATGAGCAGTTCTTC.

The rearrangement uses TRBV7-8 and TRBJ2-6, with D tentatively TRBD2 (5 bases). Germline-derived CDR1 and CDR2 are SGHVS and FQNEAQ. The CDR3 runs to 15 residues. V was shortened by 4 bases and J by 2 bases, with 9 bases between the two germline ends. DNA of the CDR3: TGTGCCAGCAGCTCGAGGGTGGCTGGGGCCAACGTCCTGACTTTC. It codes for CASSSRVAGANVLTF.

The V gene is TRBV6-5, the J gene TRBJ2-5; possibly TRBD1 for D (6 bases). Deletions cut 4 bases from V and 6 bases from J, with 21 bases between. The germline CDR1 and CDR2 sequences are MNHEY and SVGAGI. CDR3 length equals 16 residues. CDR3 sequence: CASSSSRGKGLQTQYF. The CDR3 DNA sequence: TGTGCCAGCAGTTCCTCGAGGGGGAAAGGTCTTCAGACCCAGTACTTC.

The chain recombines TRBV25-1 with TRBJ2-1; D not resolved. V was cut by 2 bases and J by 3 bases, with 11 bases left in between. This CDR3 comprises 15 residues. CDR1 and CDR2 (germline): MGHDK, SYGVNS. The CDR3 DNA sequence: TGTGCCAGCAGTGAACAGGCAGGCAACTACAATGAGCAGTTCTTC. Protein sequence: CASSEQAGNYNEQFF. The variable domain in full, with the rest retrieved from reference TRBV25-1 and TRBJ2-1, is EADIYQTPRYLVIGTGKKITLECSQTMGHDKMYWYQQDPGMELHLIHYSYGVNSTEKGDLSSESTVSRIRTEHFPLTLESARPSHTSQYLCASSEQAGNYNEQFFGPGTRLTVL.

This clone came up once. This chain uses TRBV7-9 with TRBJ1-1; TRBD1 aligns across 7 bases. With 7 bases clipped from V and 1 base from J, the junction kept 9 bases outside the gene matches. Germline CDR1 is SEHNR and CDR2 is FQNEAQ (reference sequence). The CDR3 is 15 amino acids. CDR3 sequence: CASIHAYRGNTEAFF. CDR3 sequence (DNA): TGTGCCAGCATCCACGCCTACAGGGGGAACACTGAAGCTTTCTTT.

CDR3 DNA: TGTGCCAGCAGTTATAATAGTGGACACTACTACGAGCAGTACTTC. It specifies CASSYNSGHYYEQYF. This sequence joins TRBV25-1 and TRBJ2-7; the D gene is possibly TRBD1 (5 bases). The CDR3 has 15 amino acids. The germline CDR1 and CDR2 sequences are MGHDK and SYGVNS. The V and J ends lost 5 bases and 3 bases respectively, with 17 bases between them.

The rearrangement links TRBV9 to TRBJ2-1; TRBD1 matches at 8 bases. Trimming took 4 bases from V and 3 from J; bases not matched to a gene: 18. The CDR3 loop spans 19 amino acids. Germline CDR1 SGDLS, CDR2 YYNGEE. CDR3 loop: CASSLRGPLTGTGYNEQFF. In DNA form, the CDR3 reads TGTGCCAGCAGCCTTCGGGGTCCTCTCACGGGGACAGGCTACAATGAGCAGTTCTTC.

The CDR3 DNA follows: TGTGCCAGCTCACCCCGAGTGACGGAGGCGTCCTACAATGAGCAGTTCTTC. It is translated as CASSPRVTEASYNEQFF. V is TRBV18 and J is TRBJ2-1, with D possibly matching TRBD2 (5 bases). The CDR3 is made up of 17 amino acids. V dropped 3 bases and J dropped 1 base, with 16 bases sitting between them. Germline loops: CDR1 KGHSH, CDR2 LQKENI.

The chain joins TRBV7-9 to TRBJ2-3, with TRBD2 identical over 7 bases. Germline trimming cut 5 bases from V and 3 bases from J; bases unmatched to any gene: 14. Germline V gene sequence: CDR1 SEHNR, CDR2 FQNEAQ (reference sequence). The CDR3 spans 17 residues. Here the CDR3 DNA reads TGTGCCAGCAGCCAGGCCCAGGGAAGAGCGGGGACAGATACGCAGTATTTT. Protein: CASSQAQGRAGTDTQYF.

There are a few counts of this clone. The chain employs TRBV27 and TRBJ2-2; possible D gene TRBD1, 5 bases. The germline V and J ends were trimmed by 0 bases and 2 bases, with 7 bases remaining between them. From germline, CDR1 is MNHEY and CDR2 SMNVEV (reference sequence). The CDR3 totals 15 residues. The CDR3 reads CASSLSQDNTGELFF. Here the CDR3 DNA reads TGTGCCAGCAGTTTATCACAGGACAACACCGGGGAGCTGTTTTTT.

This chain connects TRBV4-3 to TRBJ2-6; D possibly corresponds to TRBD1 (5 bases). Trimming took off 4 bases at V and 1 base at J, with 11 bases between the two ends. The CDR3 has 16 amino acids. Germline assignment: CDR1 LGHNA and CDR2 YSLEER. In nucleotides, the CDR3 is TGCGCCAGCAGCCTCTTGACAGCATCTGGGGCCAACGTCCTGACTTTC. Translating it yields CASSLLTASGANVLTF.

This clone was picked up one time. As DNA, the CDR3 is TGTGCCACCAGCAGAGATCCCCCGAGACTAGCGGGACTGAAATCCTACGAGCAGTACTTC. Protein: CATSRDPPRLAGLKSYEQYF. V is TRBV15 and J is TRBJ2-7; TRBD2 agrees at 11 bases. Germline values: CDR1 LNHNV, CDR2 YYDKDF (reference sequence). The V segment lost 0 bases and the J segment 1 base; nucleotides outside the gene matches: 14. The CDR3 has 20 amino acids.

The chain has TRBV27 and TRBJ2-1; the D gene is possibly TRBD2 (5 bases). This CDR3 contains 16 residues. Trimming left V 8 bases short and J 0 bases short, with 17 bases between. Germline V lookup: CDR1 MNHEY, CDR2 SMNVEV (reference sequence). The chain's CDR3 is CASRPGKSRSYNEQFF. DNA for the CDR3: TGTGCCAGCCGTCCGGGAAAGTCCCGCTCCTACAATGAGCAGTTCTTC.

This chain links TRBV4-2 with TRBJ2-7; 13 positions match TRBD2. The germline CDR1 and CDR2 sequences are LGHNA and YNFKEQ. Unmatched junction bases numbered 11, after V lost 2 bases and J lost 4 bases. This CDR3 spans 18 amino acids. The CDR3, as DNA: TGTGCCAGCAGCCAATCCACCCGGACTAGCGGGAGAAAATACGAGCAGTACTTC. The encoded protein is CASSQSTRTSGRKYEQYF.